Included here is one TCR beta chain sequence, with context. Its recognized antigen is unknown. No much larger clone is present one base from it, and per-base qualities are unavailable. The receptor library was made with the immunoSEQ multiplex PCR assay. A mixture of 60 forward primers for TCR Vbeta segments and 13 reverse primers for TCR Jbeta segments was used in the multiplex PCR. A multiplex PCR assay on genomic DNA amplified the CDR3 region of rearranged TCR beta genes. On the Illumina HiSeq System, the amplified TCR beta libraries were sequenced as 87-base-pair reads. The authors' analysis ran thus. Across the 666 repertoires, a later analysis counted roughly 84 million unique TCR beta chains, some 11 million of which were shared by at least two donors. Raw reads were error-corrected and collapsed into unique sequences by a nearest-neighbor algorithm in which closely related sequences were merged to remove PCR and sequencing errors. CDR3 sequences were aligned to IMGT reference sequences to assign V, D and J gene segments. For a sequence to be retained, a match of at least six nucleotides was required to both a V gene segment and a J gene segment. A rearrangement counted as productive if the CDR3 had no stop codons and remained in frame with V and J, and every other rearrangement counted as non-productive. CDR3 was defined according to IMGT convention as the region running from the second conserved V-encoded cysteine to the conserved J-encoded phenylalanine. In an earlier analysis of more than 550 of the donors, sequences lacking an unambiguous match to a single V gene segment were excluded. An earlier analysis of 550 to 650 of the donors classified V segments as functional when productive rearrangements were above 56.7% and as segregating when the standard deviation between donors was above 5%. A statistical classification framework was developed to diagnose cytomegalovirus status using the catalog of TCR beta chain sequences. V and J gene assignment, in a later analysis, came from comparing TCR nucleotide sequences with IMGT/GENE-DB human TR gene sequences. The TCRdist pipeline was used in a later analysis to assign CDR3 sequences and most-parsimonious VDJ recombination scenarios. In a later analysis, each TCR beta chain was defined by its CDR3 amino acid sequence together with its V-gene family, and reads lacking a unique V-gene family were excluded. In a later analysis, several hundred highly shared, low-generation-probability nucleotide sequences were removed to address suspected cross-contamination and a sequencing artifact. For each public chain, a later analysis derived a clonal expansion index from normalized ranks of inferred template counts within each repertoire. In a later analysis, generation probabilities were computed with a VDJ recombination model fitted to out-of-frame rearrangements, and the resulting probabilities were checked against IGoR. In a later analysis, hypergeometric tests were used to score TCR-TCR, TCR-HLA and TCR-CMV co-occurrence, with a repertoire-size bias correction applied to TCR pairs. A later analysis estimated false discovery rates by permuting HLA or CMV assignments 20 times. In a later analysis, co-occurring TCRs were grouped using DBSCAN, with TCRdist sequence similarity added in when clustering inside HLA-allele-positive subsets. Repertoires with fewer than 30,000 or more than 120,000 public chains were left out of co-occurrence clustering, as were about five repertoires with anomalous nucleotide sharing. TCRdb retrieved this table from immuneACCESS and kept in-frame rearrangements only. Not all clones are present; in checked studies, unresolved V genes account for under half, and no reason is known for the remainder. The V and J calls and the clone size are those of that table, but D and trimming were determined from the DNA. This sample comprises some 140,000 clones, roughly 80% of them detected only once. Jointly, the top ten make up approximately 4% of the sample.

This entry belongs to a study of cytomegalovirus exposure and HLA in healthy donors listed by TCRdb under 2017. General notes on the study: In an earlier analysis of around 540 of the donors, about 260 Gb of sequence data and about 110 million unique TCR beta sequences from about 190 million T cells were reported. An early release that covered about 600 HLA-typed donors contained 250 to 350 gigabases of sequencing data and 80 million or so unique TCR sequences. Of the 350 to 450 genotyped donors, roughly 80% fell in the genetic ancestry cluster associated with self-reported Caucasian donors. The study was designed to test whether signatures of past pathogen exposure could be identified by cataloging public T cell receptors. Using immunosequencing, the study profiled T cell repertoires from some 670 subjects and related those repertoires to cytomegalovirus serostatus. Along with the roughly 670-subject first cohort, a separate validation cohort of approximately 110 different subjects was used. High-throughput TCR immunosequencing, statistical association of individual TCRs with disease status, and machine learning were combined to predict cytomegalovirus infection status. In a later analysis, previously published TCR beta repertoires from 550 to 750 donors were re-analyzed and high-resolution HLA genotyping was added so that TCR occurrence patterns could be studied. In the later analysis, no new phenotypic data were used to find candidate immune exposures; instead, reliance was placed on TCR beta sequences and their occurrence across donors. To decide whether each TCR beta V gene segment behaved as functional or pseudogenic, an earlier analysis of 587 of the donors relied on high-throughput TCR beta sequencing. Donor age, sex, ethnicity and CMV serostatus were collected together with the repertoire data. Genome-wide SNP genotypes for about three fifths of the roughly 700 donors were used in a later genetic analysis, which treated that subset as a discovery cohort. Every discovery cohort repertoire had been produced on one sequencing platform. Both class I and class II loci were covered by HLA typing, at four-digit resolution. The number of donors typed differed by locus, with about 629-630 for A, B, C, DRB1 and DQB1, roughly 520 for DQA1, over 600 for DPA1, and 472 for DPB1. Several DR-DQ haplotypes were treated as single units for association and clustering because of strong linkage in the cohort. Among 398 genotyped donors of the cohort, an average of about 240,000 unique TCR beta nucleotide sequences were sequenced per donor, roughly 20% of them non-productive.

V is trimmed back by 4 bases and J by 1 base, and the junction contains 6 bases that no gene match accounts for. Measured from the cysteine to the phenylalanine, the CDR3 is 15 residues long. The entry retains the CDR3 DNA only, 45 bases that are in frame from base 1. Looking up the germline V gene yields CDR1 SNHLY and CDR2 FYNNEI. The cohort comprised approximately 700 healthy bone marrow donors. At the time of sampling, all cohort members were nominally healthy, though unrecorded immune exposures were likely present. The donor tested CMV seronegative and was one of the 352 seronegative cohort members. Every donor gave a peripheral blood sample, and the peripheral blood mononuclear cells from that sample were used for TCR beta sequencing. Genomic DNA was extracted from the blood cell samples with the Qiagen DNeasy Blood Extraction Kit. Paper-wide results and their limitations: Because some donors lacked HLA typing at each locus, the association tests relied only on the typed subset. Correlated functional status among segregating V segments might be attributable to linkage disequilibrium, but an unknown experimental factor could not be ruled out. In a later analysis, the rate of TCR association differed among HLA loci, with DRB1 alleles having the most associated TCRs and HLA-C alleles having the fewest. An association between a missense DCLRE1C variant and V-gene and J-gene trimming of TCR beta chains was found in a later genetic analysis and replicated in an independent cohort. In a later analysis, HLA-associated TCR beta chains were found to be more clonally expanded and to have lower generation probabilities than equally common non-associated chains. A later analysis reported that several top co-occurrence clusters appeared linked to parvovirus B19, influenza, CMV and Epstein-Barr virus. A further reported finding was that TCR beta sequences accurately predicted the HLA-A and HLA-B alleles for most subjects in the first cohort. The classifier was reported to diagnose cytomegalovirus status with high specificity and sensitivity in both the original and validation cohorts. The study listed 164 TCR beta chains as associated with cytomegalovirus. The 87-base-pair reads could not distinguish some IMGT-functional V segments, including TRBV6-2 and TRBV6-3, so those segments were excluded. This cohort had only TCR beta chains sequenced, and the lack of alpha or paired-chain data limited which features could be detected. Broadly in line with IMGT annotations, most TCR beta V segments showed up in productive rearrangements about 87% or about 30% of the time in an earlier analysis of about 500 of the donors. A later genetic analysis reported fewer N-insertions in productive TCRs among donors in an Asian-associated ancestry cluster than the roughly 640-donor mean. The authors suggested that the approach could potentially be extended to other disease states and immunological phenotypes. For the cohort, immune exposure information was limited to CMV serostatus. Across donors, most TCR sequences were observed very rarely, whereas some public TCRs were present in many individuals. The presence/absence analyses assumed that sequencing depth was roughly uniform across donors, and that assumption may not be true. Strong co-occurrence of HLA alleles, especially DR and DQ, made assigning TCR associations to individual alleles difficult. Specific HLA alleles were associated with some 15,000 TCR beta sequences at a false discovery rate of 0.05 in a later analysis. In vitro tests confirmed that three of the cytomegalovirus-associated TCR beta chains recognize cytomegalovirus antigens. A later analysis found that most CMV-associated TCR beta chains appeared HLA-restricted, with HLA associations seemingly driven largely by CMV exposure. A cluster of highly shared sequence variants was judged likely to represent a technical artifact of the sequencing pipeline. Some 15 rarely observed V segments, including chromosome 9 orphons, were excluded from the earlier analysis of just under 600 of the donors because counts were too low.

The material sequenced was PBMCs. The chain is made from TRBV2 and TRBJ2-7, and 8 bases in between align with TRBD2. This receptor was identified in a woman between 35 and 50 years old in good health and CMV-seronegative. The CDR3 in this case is CASSGPRGGSYEQYF. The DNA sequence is TGTGCCAGCAGTGGGCCCCGCGGGGGGTCCTACGAGCAGTACTTC.